This T cell receptor beta chain was retrieved from a study of blood T cell repertoires in COVID-19. Study background: There were acute and convalescent COVID-19 samples, and they came from the United States, Italy and Spain.

This CDR3 contains 16 residues. The germline gives CDR1 SGHVS, CDR2 FQNEAQ. Between the trimmed V and J ends, which lost 1 base and 4 bases, there was a span of 14 bases. Clones were read by immunoSEQ multiplex PCR, and TCRdb kept only the in-frame ones, dropping some. The data hold approximately 230,000 clones, with around 88% observed a single time. This sequence joins TRBV7-8 and TRBJ1-5; D might be TRBD1 (5 bases). The specimen was peripheral blood. The clonotype was recovered from a man aged 80 or over with acute or convalescent COVID-19. The CDR3 DNA follows: TGTGCCAGCAGCTTAGTATGGCAGGGTGGGAATCAGCCCCAGCATTTT. Its protein is CASSLVWQGGNQPQHF.